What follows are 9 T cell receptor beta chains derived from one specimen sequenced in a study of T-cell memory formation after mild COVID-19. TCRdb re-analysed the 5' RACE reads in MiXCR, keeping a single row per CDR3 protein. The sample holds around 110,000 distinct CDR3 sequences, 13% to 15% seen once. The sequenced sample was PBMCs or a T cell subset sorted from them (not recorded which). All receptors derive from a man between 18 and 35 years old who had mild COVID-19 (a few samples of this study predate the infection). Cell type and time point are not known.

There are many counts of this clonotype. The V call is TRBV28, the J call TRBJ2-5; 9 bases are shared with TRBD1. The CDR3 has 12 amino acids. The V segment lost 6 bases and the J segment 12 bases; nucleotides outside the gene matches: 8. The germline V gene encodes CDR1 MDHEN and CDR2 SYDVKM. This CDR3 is CASSTKGTGKYF. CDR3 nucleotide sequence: TGTGCCAGCAGCACGAAGGGGACAGGGAAGTACTTC.

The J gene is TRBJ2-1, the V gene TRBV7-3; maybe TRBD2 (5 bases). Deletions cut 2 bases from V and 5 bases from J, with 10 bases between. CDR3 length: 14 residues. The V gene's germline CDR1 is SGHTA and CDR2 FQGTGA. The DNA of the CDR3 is TGTGCCAGCAGCTTAGTAGCGAGCCACAATGAGCAGTTCTTC. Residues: CASSLVASHNEQFF.

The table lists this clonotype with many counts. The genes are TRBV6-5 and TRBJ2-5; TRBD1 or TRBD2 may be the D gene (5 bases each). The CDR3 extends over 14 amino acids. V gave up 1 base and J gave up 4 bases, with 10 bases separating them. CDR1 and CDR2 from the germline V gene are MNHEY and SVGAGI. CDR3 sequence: CASSYWDQRETQYF. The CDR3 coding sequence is TGTGCCAGCAGTTACTGGGACCAGAGAGAGACCCAGTACTTC.

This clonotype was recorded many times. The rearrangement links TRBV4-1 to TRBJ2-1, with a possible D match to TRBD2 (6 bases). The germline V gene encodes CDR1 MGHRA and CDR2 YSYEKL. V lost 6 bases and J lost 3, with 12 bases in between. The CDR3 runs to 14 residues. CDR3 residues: CASRGGAHYNEQFF. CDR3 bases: TGCGCCAGCAGGGGCGGGGCCCACTACAATGAGCAGTTCTTC.

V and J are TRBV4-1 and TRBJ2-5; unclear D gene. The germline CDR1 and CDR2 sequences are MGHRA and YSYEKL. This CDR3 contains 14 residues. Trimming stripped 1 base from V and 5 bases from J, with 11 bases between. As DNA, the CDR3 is TGCGCCAGCAGCCAAGTCGTCCGGGTGGAGACCCAGTACTTC. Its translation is CASSQVVRVETQYF.

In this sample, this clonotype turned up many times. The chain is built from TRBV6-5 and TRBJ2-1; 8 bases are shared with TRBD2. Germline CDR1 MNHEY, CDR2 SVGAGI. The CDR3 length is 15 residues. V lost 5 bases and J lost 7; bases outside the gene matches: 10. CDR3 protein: CASSQGTSRGNEQFF. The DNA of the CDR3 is TGTGCCAGCAGTCAAGGGACTAGTCGAGGGAATGAGCAGTTCTTC.

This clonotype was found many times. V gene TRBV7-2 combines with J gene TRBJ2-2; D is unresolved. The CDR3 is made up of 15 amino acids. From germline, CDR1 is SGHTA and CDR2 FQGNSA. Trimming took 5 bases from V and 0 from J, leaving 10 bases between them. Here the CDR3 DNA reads TGTGCCAGCAGCCCTTTGAGACCGAACACCGGGGAGCTGTTTTTT. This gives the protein CASSPLRPNTGELFF. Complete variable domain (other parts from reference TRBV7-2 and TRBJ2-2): GAGVSQSPSNKVTEKGKDVELRCDPISGHTALYWYRQSLGQGLEFLIYFQGNSAPDKSGLPSDRFSAERTGGSVSTLTIQRTQQEDSAVYLCASSPLRPNTGELFFGEGSRLTVL.

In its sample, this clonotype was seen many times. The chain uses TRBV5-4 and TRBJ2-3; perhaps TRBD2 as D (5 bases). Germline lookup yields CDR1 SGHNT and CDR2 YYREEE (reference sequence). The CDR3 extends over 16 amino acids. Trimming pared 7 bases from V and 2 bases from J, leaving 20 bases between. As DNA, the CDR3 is TGTGCCAGCTCCGGGGAGACTTATACTTTCACAGATACGCAGTATTTT. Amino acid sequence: CASSGETYTFTDTQYF.

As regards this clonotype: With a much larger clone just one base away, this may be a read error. In DNA form, the CDR3 reads TGCAGTGCTAAGGGGACAGGGGGGGACACTGAAGCTTTCTTT. Translation: CSAKGTGGDTEAFF. The chain recombines TRBV20-1 with TRBJ1-1; 11 bases are shared with TRBD1. The germline V gene has CDR1 DFQATT and CDR2 SNEGSKA (reference sequence). Trimming cost V 4 bases and J 3 bases; bases outside gene matches: 4. The CDR3 is made up of 14 amino acids.